This TCR beta chain is drawn from a study of blood T cell repertoires in COVID-19. The CDR3 is made up of 10 amino acids. Germline CDR1 is MNHEY and CDR2 is SVGAGI. V lost 7 bases to trimming and J lost 10 bases, with 10 bases between them. The table came from immunoSEQ multiplex PCR; TCRdb's copy has only in-frame clones and leaves some out. Found here are fewer than 250,000 clones, 84% of them singletons; the top ten hold approximately 3%. This sequence was found in a woman aged 30 to 39 who had been exposed to COVID-19. V usage is TRBV6-5 and J usage is TRBJ1-1; no reliable D call. The sample consisted of PBMCs or T cells enriched from blood (not recorded which). CDR3 amino acids: CASTQIGAFF. Written as DNA, the CDR3 is TGTGCCAGCACCCAGATTGGAGCTTTCTTT.